Listed here is a single T cell receptor (beta chain). Antigen unknown. The data originate from a study of vaccination effects on CD4 cells after COVID-19. The V end lost 4 bases, the J end lost 1 base, and 14 bases lay between the germline ends. CDR1 and CDR2 (germline): SGHTA, FQGTGA. The CDR3 is 16 amino acids. It was after nine to eleven days of culture that CD4+ T cells were isolated. Each participant received a vaccine that was either BNT162b2 or mRNA-1273, given as two doses. Half-medium replacement with IL-2 medium occurred on days 3 and 7. Generated by immunoSEQ multiplex PCR, the TCRdb table keeps only in-frame clones and is missing some. The top ten hold more than 4% of the sample, which has about 57,000 clones, nearly 80% seen once.

The receptor was derived from a human donor who received a COVID-19 vaccine. The chain links TRBV7-3 to TRBJ2-4; a possible D gene is TRBD1 (5 bases). The sequencing used CD4+ T cells from PBMCs cultured without peptide, collected after COVID-19 vaccination. CDR3 nucleotides: TGTGCCAGCAGCTACCCAGGGTTTTCGGCCAAAAACATTCAGTACTTC. This sequence encodes CASSYPGFSAKNIQYF.